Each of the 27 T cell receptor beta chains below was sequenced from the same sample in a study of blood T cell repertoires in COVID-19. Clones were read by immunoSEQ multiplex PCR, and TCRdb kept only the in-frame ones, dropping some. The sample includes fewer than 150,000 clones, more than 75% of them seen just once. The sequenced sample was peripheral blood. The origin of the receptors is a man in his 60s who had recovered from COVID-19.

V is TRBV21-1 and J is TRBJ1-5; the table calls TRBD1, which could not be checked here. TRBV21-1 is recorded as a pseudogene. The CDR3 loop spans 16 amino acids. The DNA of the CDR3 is TGTGCCAGCAGCACAGAACAGGGAAAGGGCAATCAGCCCCAGCATTTT. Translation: CASSTEQGKGNQPQHF.

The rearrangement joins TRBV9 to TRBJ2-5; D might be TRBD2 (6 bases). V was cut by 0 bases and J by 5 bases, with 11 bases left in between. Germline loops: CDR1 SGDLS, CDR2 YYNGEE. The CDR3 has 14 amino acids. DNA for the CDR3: TGTGCCAGCAGCGTAGGAGGGGCGGGGGAGACCCAGTACTTC. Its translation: CASSVGGAGETQYF.

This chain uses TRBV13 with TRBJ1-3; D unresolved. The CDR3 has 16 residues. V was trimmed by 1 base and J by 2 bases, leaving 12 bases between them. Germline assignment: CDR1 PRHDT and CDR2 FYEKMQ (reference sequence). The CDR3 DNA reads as TGTGCCAGCAGCTTAGCTTTTCGGGAACCTGGAAACACCATATATTTT. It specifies CASSLAFREPGNTIYF.

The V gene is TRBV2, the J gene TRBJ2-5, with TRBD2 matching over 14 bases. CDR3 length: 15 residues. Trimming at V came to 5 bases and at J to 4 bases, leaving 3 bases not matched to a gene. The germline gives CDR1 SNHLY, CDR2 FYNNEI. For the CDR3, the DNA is TGTGCCAGCAGTAAGGGACTAGCGGGAGTAGAGACCCAGTACTTC. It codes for CASSKGLAGVETQYF. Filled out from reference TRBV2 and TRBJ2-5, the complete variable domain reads EPEVTQTPSHQVTQMGQEVILRCVPISNHLYFYWYRQILGQKVEFLVSFYNNEISEKSEIFDDQFSVERPDGSNFTLKIRSTKLEDSAMYFCASSKGLAGVETQYFGPGTRLLVL.

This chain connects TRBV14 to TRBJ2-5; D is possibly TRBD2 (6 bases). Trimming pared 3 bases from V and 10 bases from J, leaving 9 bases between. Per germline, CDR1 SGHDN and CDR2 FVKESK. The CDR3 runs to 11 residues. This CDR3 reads CASSQEGGQYF. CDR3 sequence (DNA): TGTGCCAGCAGCCAGGAGGGTGGCCAGTACTTC.

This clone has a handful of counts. Written as DNA, the CDR3 is TGCGCCAGCAGCTTGGAGGACAGGGCTTGGGATGAGCAGTTCTTC. This codes for CASSLEDRAWDEQFF. V usage is TRBV5-1 and J usage is TRBJ2-1; 8 positions agree with TRBD1. The CDR3 contains 15 residues. Germline CDR1 SGHRS, CDR2 YFSETQ. V shed 0 bases and J 8 bases; nucleotides not matched to a gene: 7.

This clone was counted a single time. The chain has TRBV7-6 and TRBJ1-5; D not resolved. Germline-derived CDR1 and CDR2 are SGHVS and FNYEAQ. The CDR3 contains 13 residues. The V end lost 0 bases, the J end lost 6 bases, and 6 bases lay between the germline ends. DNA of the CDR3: TGTGCCAGCAGCTTAGCTTCAGGTCAGCCCCAGCATTTT. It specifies CASSLASGQPQHF.

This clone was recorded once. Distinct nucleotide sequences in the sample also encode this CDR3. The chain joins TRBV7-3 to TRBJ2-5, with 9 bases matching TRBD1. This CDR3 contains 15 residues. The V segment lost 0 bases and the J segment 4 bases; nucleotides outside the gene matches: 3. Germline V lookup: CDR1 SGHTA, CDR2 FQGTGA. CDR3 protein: CASSLTSDRGETQYF. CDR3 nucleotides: TGTGCCAGCAGCTTAACCTCGGACAGGGGAGAGACCCAGTACTTC.

CDR3 nucleotide sequence: TGTGCCAGCAGTCCGTGGGACAGGAAGGTTGGAAACACCATATATTTT. This sequence encodes CASSPWDRKVGNTIYF. This chain uses TRBV28 with TRBJ1-3; 8 nucleotides line up with TRBD1. This CDR3 has 16 residues. V gave up 5 bases and J gave up 3 bases; unmatched junction bases: 9. CDR1 MDHEN and CDR2 SYDVKM come from the germline V gene.

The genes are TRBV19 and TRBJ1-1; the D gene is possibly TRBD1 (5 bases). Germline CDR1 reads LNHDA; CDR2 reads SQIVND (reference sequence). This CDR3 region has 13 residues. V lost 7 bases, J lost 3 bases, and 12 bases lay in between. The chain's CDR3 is CASTRGEDTEAFF. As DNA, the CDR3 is TGTGCCAGTACCCGAGGGGAGGACACTGAAGCTTTCTTT.

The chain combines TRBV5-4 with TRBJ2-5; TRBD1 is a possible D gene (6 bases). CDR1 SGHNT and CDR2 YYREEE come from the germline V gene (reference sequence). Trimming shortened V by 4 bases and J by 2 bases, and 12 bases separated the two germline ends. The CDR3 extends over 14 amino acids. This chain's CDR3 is CASSLGAFQETQYF. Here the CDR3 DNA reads TGTGCCAGCAGCCTGGGGGCATTTCAAGAGACCCAGTACTTC.

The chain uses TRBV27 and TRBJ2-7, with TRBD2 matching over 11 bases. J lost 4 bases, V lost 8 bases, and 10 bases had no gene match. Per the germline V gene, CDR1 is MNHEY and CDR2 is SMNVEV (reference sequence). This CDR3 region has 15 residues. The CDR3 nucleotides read TGTGCCAGCCGTTATACTAGCGGGAGTTGGTACGAGCAGTACTTC. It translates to CASRYTSGSWYEQYF.

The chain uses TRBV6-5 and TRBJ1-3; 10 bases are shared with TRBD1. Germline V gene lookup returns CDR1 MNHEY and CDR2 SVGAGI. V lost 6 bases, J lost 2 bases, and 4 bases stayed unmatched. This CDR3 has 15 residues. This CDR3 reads CASSRQGAAGNTIYF. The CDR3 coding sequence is TGTGCCAGCAGCCGACAGGGGGCTGCTGGAAACACCATATATTTT.

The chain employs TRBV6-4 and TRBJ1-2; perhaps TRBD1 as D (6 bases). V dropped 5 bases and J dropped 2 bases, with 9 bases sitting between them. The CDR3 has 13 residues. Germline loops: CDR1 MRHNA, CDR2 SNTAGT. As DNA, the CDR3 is TGTGCCAGCAGTCAAGGACAGAACTATGGCTACACCTTC. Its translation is CASSQGQNYGYTF.

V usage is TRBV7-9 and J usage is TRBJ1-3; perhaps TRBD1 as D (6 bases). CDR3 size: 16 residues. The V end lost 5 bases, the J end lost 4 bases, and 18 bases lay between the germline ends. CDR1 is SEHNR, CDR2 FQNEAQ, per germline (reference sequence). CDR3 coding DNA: TGTGCCAGCAGCCTCTCGGCAGGGGCGATAGGAAACACCATATATTTT. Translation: CASSLSAGAIGNTIYF.

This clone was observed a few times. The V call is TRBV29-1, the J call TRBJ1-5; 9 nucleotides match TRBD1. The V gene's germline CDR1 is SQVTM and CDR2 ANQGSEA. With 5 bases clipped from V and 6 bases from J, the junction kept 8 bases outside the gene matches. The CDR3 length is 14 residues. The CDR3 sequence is CSVQTGTGSQPQHF. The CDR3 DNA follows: TGCAGCGTTCAGACCGGGACAGGGAGTCAGCCCCAGCATTTT.

The CDR3 spells CASSFLASGSKGDEQFF. The CDR3 region has the DNA TGTGCCAGCAGTTTTCTTGCTAGCGGGAGTAAGGGGGATGAGCAGTTCTTC. The chain recombines TRBV27 with TRBJ2-1, with 10 bases matching TRBD2. This CDR3 is built from 17 residues. The junction had 13 bases not matched to a gene; V was cut back by 3 bases and J by 8 bases. Germline V gene lookup returns CDR1 MNHEY and CDR2 SMNVEV (reference sequence).

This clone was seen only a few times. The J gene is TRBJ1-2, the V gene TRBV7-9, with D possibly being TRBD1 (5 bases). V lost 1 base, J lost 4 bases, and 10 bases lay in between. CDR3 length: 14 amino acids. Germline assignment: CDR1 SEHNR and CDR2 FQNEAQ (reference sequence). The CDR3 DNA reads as TGTGCCAGCAGCTTAGAGATGGGGCTCTATGGCTACACCTTC. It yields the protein CASSLEMGLYGYTF. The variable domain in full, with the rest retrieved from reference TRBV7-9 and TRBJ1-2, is DTGVSQNPRHKITKRGQNVTFRCDPISEHNRLYWYRQTLGQGPEFLTYFQNEAQLEKSRLLSDRFSAERPKGSFSTLEIQRTEQGDSAMYLCASSLEMGLYGYTFGSGTRLTVV.

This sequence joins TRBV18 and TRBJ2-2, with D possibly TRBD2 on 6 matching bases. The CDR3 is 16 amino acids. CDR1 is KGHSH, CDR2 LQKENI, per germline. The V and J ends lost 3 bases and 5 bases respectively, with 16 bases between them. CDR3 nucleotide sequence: TGTGCCAGCTCACCTTCTAGCCTCGGGGGAACCGGGGAGCTGTTTTTT. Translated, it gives CASSPSSLGGTGELFF. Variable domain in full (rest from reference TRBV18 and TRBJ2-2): NAGVMQNPRHLVRRRGQEARLRCSPMKGHSHVYWYRQLPEEGLKFMVYLQKENIIDESGMPKERFSAEFPKEGPSILRIQQVVRGDSAAYFCASSPSSLGGTGELFFGEGSRLTVL.

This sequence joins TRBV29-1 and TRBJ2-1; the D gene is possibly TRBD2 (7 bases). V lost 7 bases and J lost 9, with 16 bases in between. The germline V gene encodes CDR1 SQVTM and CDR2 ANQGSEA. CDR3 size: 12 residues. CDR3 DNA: TGCAGCGGCGAAAAAGGGGGGGGTGAGCAGTTCTTC. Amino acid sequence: CSGEKGGGEQFF.

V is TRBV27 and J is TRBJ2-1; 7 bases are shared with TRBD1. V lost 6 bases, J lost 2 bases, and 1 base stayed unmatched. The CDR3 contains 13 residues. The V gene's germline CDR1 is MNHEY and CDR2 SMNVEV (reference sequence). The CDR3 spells CASSGQAYNEQFF. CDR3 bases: TGTGCCAGCAGCGGACAGGCCTACAATGAGCAGTTCTTC.

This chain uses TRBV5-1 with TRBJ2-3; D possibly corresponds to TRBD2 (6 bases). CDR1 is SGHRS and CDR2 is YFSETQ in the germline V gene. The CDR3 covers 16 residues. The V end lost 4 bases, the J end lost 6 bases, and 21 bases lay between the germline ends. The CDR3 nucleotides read TGCGCCAGCAGCGCCGGCGGGGCCATTGTTCGGGATACGCAGTATTTT. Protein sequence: CASSAGGAIVRDTQYF.

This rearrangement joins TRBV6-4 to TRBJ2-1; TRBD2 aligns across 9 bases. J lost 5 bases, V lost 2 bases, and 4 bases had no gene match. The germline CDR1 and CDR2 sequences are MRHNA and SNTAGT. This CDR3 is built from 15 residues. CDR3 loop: CASSDLTSGHNEQFF. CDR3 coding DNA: TGTGCCAGCAGTGACCTGACTAGCGGCCACAATGAGCAGTTCTTC.

CDR3 loop: CASSLQGHGYTF. The CDR3 nucleotides read TGTGCCAGCAGTCTACAGGGGCATGGCTACACCTTC. The chain is built from TRBV25-1 and TRBJ1-2, with TRBD1 matching over 7 bases. The CDR3 consists of 12 residues. V lost 5 bases to trimming and J lost 6 bases; unmatched junction nucleotides: 3. CDR1 is MGHDK and CDR2 is SYGVNS in the germline V gene.

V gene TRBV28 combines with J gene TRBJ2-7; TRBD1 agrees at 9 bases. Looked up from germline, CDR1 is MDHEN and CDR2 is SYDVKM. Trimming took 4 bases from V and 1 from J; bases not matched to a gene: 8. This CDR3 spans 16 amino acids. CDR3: CASSSQGARLSYEQYF. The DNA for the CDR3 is TGTGCCAGCAGTTCACAGGGGGCCCGCCTTTCCTACGAGCAGTACTTC.

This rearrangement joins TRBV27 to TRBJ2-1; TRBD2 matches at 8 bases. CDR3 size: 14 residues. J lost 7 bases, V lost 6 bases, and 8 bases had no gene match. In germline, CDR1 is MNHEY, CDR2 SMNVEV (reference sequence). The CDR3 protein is CASSPGTRANEQFF. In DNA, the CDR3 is TGTGCCAGCAGCCCCGGGACTAGGGCGAATGAGCAGTTCTTC.

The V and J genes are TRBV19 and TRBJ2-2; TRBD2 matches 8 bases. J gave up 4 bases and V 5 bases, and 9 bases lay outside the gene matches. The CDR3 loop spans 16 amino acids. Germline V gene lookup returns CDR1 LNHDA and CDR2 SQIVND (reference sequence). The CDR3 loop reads CASSPSGGAGTGELFF. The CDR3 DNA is TGTGCCAGTAGTCCCTCCGGGGGGGCGGGCACCGGGGAGCTGTTTTTT.